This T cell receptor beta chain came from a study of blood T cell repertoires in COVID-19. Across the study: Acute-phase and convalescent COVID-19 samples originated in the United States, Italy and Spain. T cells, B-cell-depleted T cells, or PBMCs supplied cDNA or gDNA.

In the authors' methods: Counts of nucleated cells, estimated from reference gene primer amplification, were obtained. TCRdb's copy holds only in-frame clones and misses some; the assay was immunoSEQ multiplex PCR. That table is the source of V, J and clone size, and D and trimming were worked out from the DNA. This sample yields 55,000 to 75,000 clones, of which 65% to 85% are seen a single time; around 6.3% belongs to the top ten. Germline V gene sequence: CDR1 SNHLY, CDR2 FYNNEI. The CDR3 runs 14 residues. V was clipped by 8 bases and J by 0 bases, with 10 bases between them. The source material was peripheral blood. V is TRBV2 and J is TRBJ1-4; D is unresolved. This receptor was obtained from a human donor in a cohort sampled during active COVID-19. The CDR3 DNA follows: TGTGCCAGCGGAGGAAGGACAACTAATGAAAAACTGTTTTTT. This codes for CASGGRTTNEKLFF.